This TCR beta chain was sequenced in a study of control samples from healthy donors and cancer patients. CDR1 and CDR2 (germline): LNHDA, SQIVND (reference sequence). The V end was cut by 6 bases, the J end by 4 bases, with 18 bases between. The CDR3 spans 15 residues. Libraries were prepared by immunoSEQ multiplex PCR; TCRdb keeps only in-frame clonotypes and omits some of them. This table holds about 92,000 clones, roughly four fifths found once. Sequences were obtained from blood. This chain connects TRBV19 to TRBJ1-2, with D possibly matching TRBD1 (6 bases). This TCR derives from an older woman in good health. The CDR3 region has the DNA TGTGCCAGTAGCCTCCCTAAGATCAGGGGCTATGGCTACACCTTC. Encoded protein: CASSLPKIRGYGYTF.